This T cell receptor beta chain was sequenced for a study of blood T cell repertoires in COVID-19. Using immunoSEQ multiplex PCR, the repertoire was profiled, and TCRdb retains in-frame clones only, with some absent. Of roughly 80,000 clones listed, 90% are singletons. The V gene lost 7 bases and the J gene lost 5 bases, with 11 bases spanning the gap. Germline values: CDR1 SEHNR, CDR2 FQNEAQ (reference sequence). The CDR3 contains 12 residues. This rearrangement joins TRBV7-9 to TRBJ2-5; D possibly matches TRBD1 or TRBD2 (5 bases each). This receptor was obtained from a woman of 80 years or more with active or convalescent COVID-19. The sequenced material came from peripheral blood. CDR3 DNA sequence: TGTGCCAGCAACAAAGAGGGGGAGACCCAGTACTTC. Its translation: CASNKEGETQYF. Together with reference TRBV7-9 and TRBJ2-5, the CDR3 gives the full variable domain: DTGVSQNPRHKITKRGQNVTFRCDPISEHNRLYWYRQTLGQGPEFLTYFQNEAQLEKSRLLSDRFSAERPKGSFSTLEIQRTEQGDSAMYLCASNKEGETQYFGPGTRLLVL.